The present T cell receptor (beta chain) was sequenced within a study of memory CD4+ T cells and cytomegalovirus serostatus. Whole-study results and caveats: Each of around 69 CMV-associated TCRbeta sequences occurred in one to five individuals. Suggested: most of the CMV-linked TCR signature lies in CD4+ memory cells.

Clones were read by immunoSEQ multiplex PCR, and TCRdb kept only the in-frame ones, dropping some. The data contain around 88,000 clones, 80% of them singletons. The sort gate was single viable CD3+CD4+CD8-CD45RO+ cells for memory CD4+ T cells. Donors' CMV status reflects serum IgG against pp150, pp28, p38, p52. Positive selection with CD4 microbeads enriched total CD4+ T cells. Comments on this clone: Its antigen is not known.

The sequenced sample was memory CD4+ T cells from blood. This clonotype originated in an adult in good health and CMV-seropositive.

As DNA, the CDR3 is TGTGCCAGCAGCTCCGTTGGGGAGCGGGCAGCCTACGAGCAGTACTTC. Encoded protein: CASSSVGERAAYEQYF. This chain uses TRBV5-6 with TRBJ2-7, with D possibly TRBD2 on 6 matching bases. Germline V CDR1 and CDR2: SGHDT, YYEEEE. V was shortened by 3 bases and J by 2 bases, with 18 bases between the two germline ends. The CDR3 has 16 amino acids.